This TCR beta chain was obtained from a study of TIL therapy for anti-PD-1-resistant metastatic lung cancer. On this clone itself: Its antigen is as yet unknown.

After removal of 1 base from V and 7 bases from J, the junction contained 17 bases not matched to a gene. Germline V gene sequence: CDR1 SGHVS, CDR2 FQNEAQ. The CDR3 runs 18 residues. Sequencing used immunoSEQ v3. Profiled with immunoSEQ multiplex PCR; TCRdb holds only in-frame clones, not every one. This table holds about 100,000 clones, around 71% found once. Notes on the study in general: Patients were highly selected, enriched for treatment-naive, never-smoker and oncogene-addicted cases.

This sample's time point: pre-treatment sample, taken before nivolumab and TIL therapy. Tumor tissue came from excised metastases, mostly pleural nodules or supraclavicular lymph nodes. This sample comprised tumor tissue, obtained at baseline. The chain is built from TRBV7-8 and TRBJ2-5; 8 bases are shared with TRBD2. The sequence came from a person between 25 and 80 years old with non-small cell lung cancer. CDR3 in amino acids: CASSLEVGGRPPRGTQYF. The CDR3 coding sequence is TGTGCCAGCAGCTTAGAAGTTGGCGGGAGGCCGCCCAGAGGGACCCAGTACTTC. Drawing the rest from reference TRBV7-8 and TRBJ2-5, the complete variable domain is GAGVSQSPRYKVAKRGQDVALRCDPISGHVSLFWYQQALGQGPEFLTYFQNEAQLDKSGLPSDRFFAERPEGSVSTLKIQRTQQEDSAVYLCASSLEVGGRPPRGTQYFGPGTRLLVL.